Listed below are T cell receptor beta chains from one sample, sequenced in a study of T cell responses to AZD1222 COVID-19 vaccine. The protocol was immunoSEQ multiplex PCR, while the TCRdb copy is restricted to in-frame clones and leaves out a portion. The profile shows about 110,000 clones, just over 85% of them singletons. This material consisted of peripheral blood, taken on day 0 of AZD1222 vaccination. These receptors all come from an adult in good health. Each CDR3 is given with its conserved first and last residue. The D gene is left open where the match is weak. Expanded clones are given a class, and other clones once, few, many or no size at all.

abundance	d_gene	v_gene	j_gene	CDR3nt	CDR3aa
-	TRBD1	TRBV28	TRBJ2-7	TGTGCCAGCAGTCCGCACCTTGACAGGGTGGGCGAGCAGTACTTC	CASSPHLDRVGEQYF
-	TRBD1	TRBV9	TRBJ2-7	TGTGCCAGCAGCGCCCAGGGGACAGGAGACTACGAGCAGTACTTC	CASSAQGTGDYEQYF
-	-	TRBV23-1	TRBJ1-4	TGCGCCAGCTATCTCCGGGACGTCCATGAAAAACTGTTTTTT	CASYLRDVHEKLFF
-	TRBD1	TRBV7-9	TRBJ2-2	TGTGCCAGCAGCCCTAAGGACAGGGGGTACACCGGGGAGCTGTTTTTT	CASSPKDRGYTGELFF
-	-	TRBV3-1/TRBV3-2	TRBJ2-3	TGTGCCAGCAGCCGGCTAGGAGATACGCAGTATTTT	CASSRLGDTQYF
-	-	TRBV27	TRBJ2-6	TGTGCCAGCAGTTTACTCGTGGCCAGGGGCGGTGGGGCCAACGTCCTGACTTTC	CASSLLVARGGGANVLTF
-	-	TRBV29-1	TRBJ2-7	TGCAGCGCACTCAGCGTGACCTCCTACGAGCAGTACTTC	CSALSVTSYEQYF
-	-	TRBV28	TRBJ1-4	TGTGCCAGCAGCCCTCACGGGGCAGCTAATGAAAAACTGTTTTTT	CASSPHGAANEKLFF
few	-	TRBV7-9	TRBJ1-1	TGTGCCAGCAGCTTACAATGGGGCCCATGGACTGAAGCTTTCTTT	CASSLQWGPWTEAFF
-	-	TRBV28	TRBJ2-7	TGTGCCACTCGAGCGATGGGGTTGTACGAGCAGTACTTC	CATRAMGLYEQYF
few	-	TRBV5-4	TRBJ1-1	TGTGCCAGCAGCCGCCGGCCGATGAACACTGAAGCTTTCTTT	CASSRRPMNTEAFF
-	-	TRBV12-3/TRBV12-4	TRBJ1-2	TGTGCCAGCAGTTTAGCAGGGGCCCATGGCTACACCTTC	CASSLAGAHGYTF
-	-	TRBV19	TRBJ1-1	TGTGCCACACGCAAGGGCCCTCTGAACACTGAAGCTTTCTTT	CATRKGPLNTEAFF
once	TRBD2	TRBV6-2/TRBV6-3	TRBJ2-7	TGTGCCAGCAGTTACGGTGTTAGCGGGGCGTCCTACGAGCAGTACTTC	CASSYGVSGASYEQYF
once	-	TRBV28	TRBJ2-1	TGTGCCAGCACTCGATACAATGAGCAGTTCTTC	CASTRYNEQFF
-	TRBD2	TRBV5-5	TRBJ2-3	TGTGCCAGCAGCCCGAGGCTAGCGGGAGGGGGTTATACGCAGTATTTT	CASSPRLAGGGYTQYF
-	-	TRBV5-1	TRBJ2-1	TGCGCCAGCAGCTTGGCCGGCGAGGTCAATGAGCAGTTCTTC	CASSLAGEVNEQFF
-	TRBD1	TRBV27	TRBJ1-2	TGTGCCAGCAGTTCCCCACACGGGACAGGGCCCCCTGGCTACACCTTC	CASSSPHGTGPPGYTF
-	TRBD1	TRBV7-3	TRBJ1-6	TGTGCCAGCAGCCTCGTACCGGGACAGGGAAATTCACCCCTCCACTTT	CASSLVPGQGNSPLHF
-	-	TRBV5-4	TRBJ2-7	TGTGCCAGCAGTCTGCTGGTCAGCGACTCCTACGAGCAGTACTTC	CASSLLVSDSYEQYF
-	TRBD1	TRBV28	TRBJ2-7	TGTGCCAGCGGGGATGGACAGGGTGACGAGCAGTACTTC	CASGDGQGDEQYF
-	TRBD1	TRBV7-9	TRBJ1-1	TGTGCCAGCAGCTTAGAAAGAACAGGGGGAACTGAAGCTTTCTTT	CASSLERTGGTEAFF